This T cell receptor beta chain originates from a study of cytomegalovirus exposure and HLA in healthy donors. On this clone: Its target is unknown.

Findings and limits, study-wide: Some V segments, including TRBV6-2 and TRBV6-3, were excluded as indistinguishable. One cluster of highly shared sequence variants probably arose as a sequencing artifact. In an earlier analysis, productive rearrangement rates for most beta V segments clustered near 87% or 30%.

V dropped 1 base and J dropped 2 bases, with 15 bases sitting between them. The germline gives CDR1 SGHAT, CDR2 FQNNGV. This CDR3 region has 16 residues. Primers for the PCR totalled 60 Vbeta and 13 Jbeta. Original processing notes: Roughly 10 million shared chains were among about 80 million unique TCR beta chains counted in a later analysis. Only in-frame clones appear in the TCRdb table, and some are missing; sequencing was by immunoSEQ multiplex PCR. That table furnishes V, J and clone size, whereas the DNA furnished D and trimming. Altogether about 210,000 clones are present, less than 90% being singletons, with the ten largest covering around 0.3%.

The specimen sequenced was PBMCs. This sequence was found in a woman aged 25 to 45 in good health and CMV-seronegative. V usage is TRBV11-2 and J usage is TRBJ2-7; a weak D match, TRBD2 (6 bases). The CDR3 loop reads CASSLGAIGEAYEQYF. As DNA, the CDR3 is TGTGCCAGCAGCTTAGGGGCGATCGGGGAGGCCTACGAGCAGTACTTC.